This T cell receptor beta chain derives from a study of cytomegalovirus exposure and HLA in healthy donors (dated 2017 in TCRdb). As for the study more broadly: According to an earlier analysis of around 600 of the donors, 150 million to 200 million T cells yielded 95 million to 140 million unique TCR beta sequences and about 280 Gb of sequence data. About 300 gigabases of sequencing data and tens of millions of unique TCR sequences were included in an early release covering around 650 HLA-typed donors. Among the roughly 400 genotyped donors, 81% belonged to the genetic ancestry cluster associated with self-reported Caucasian donors. The study was designed to test whether signatures of past pathogen exposure could be identified by cataloging public T cell receptors. Using immunosequencing, the study profiled T cell repertoires from fewer than 850 subjects and related those repertoires to cytomegalovirus serostatus. Besides the first cohort of roughly 640 subjects, a separate validation cohort made up of 90 to 150 different subjects was used. The study combined high-throughput TCR immunosequencing, statistical association of individual TCRs with disease status, and machine learning to predict cytomegalovirus infection status. To study patterns of TCR occurrence, a later analysis re-analyzed previously published TCR beta repertoires from several hundred donors and added high-resolution HLA genotyping. The later analysis used no new phenotypic data to find candidate immune exposures, relying instead on TCR beta sequences and their occurrence across donors. To decide whether each TCR beta V gene segment behaved as functional or pseudogenic, an earlier analysis of approximately 600 of the donors relied on high-throughput TCR beta sequencing. Donor age, sex, ethnicity and CMV serostatus were compiled alongside the repertoire data. Genome-wide SNP genotypes for about 55% of the 666 donors were used in a later genetic analysis, which treated that subset as a discovery cohort. Every discovery cohort repertoire had been produced on one sequencing platform. Both class I and class II loci were covered by HLA typing, at four-digit resolution. Typing coverage varied by locus: roughly 620-640 donors for A, B, C, DRB1 and DQB1; around 560 for DQA1; nearly 610 for DPA1; some 470 for DPB1. Because of strong linkage in the cohort, 4 to 6 DR-DQ haplotypes were treated as single units for association and clustering. Across about 370 genotyped donors of the cohort, an average of about 240,000 unique TCR beta nucleotide sequences per donor were sequenced, and roughly a sixth of those sequences were non-productive.

On this clone: Its antigen is unknown. Base quality data are lacking; no much larger clone is found one base away.

Taken from cysteine to phenylalanine, the CDR3 has 13 residues. Solely the CDR3 DNA is kept, with 39 bases framed from the first base. Relative to germline, V is missing 7 bases and J is missing 5 bases, with 8 bases of the junction outside any gene match. The germline V gene encodes CDR1 MNHEY and CDR2 SVGAGI. The cohort was made up of hundreds of healthy bone marrow donors. At the time of sampling, all cohort members were nominally healthy, though unrecorded immune exposures were likely present. The donor was CMV seropositive and was included in the group of 250 to 350 seropositive cohort members. A peripheral blood sample was provided by each donor, and peripheral blood mononuclear cells were used for TCR beta sequencing. The Qiagen DNeasy Blood Extraction Kit was used to extract genomic DNA from the blood cell samples. On the study overall, not on this receptor specifically: According to a later analysis, TCR association rates differed among HLA loci, with DRB1 alleles showing the most associated TCRs and HLA-C alleles showing the fewest. A later genetic analysis associated a missense DCLRE1C variant with V-gene and J-gene trimming of TCR beta chains, and an independent cohort replicated the association. Sequencing depth was assumed to be roughly uniform across donors in the presence/absence analyses, though that assumption may not hold. Because the 87-base-pair reads could not distinguish some IMGT-functional V segments, including TRBV6-2 and TRBV6-3, those segments were excluded. A later analysis associated 16,951 TCR beta sequences with specific HLA alleles at a false discovery rate of 0.05. The earlier analysis of approximately 590 of the donors excluded seventeen rarely observed V segments, including chromosome 9 orphons, because counts were too low. CMV serostatus was the only immune exposure information available for the cohort. Linkage disequilibrium might explain the correlated functional status among segregating V segments, but an unknown experimental factor could not be ruled out. According to a later analysis, parvovirus B19, influenza, CMV and Epstein-Barr virus appeared linked to several top co-occurrence clusters. The sequencing pipeline was judged likely to have produced a cluster of highly shared sequence variants as a technical artifact. Broadly in line with IMGT annotations, most TCR beta V segments showed up in productive rearrangements about 87% or about 30% of the time in an earlier analysis of roughly 590 of the donors. Across donors, most TCR sequences were observed very rarely, whereas some public TCRs were present in many individuals. A further reported finding was that TCR beta sequences accurately predicted the HLA-A and HLA-B alleles for most subjects in the first cohort. It was suggested by the authors that the approach could potentially be generalized to other disease states and immunological phenotypes. When HLA alleles, especially DR and DQ, strongly co-occurred, attributing TCR associations to individual alleles was difficult. A later analysis found that HLA-associated TCR beta chains were more clonally expanded and had lower generation probabilities than equally common non-associated chains. A few of the identified cytomegalovirus-associated TCR beta chains were confirmed in vitro to be specific for cytomegalovirus antigens. The cohort was sequenced for TCR beta chains only, and without alpha or paired-chain data the features that could be detected were limited. Because some donors lacked HLA typing at each locus, the association tests relied only on the typed subset. A later analysis found that most CMV-associated TCR beta chains appeared HLA-restricted, with HLA associations seemingly driven largely by CMV exposure. The study gave a list of about 150 TCR beta chains associated with cytomegalovirus. According to a later genetic analysis, donors in an Asian-associated ancestry cluster had fewer N-insertions in productive TCRs than the approximately 690-donor mean. In both the original and validation cohorts, the classifier was reported to diagnose cytomegalovirus status with high specificity and sensitivity.

The library came from the immunoSEQ multiplex PCR assay. For the multiplex PCR, a mixture combining 60 forward primers for TCR Vbeta segments and 13 reverse primers for TCR Jbeta segments was used. Amplification of the CDR3 region of rearranged TCR beta genes was performed with a multiplex PCR assay on genomic DNA. The Illumina HiSeq System was used to sequence the amplified TCR beta libraries as 87-base-pair reads. In the original analysis: A later analysis tallied around 87 million unique TCR beta chains across the 666 repertoires, and about 10 million of those chains were shared by two or more donors. Raw reads were error-corrected and collapsed into unique sequences with a nearest-neighbor algorithm that merged closely related sequences to remove PCR and sequencing errors. V, D and J gene segments were assigned by aligning CDR3 sequences to IMGT reference sequences. For a sequence to be retained, a match of at least six nucleotides was required to both a V gene segment and a J gene segment. Rearrangements were called productive when the CDR3 lacked stop codons and stayed in frame with V and J; all others were non-productive. Following IMGT convention, CDR3 was defined as the stretch from the second conserved V-encoded cysteine up to the conserved J-encoded phenylalanine. Sequences without an unambiguous match to a single V gene segment were excluded from the earlier analysis of approximately 600 of the donors. An earlier analysis of fewer than 750 of the donors classified V segments as functional when productive rearrangements were above 56.7% and as segregating when the standard deviation between donors was above 5%. A statistical classification framework was built for diagnosing cytomegalovirus status from the catalog of TCR beta chain sequences. A later analysis assigned V and J genes by comparing TCR nucleotide sequences with IMGT/GENE-DB human TR gene sequences. In a later analysis, CDR3 sequences and most-parsimonious VDJ recombination scenarios were assigned using the TCRdist pipeline. In a later analysis, each TCR beta chain was defined by its CDR3 amino acid sequence together with its V-gene family, and reads without a unique V-gene family were excluded. As a way to deal with suspected cross-contamination and a sequencing artifact, a later analysis dropped hundreds of nucleotide sequences that were highly shared and had low generation probability. In a later analysis, a clonal expansion index for each public chain was calculated from normalized within-repertoire ranks of inferred template counts. In a later analysis, generation probabilities were computed using a VDJ recombination model fitted to out-of-frame rearrangements, and the results were checked against IGoR. In a later analysis, hypergeometric tests were used to score TCR-TCR, TCR-HLA and TCR-CMV co-occurrence, with a repertoire-size bias correction applied to TCR pairs. In a later analysis, false discovery rates were estimated by permuting HLA or CMV assignments 20 times. In a later analysis, co-occurring TCRs were grouped using DBSCAN, and TCRdist sequence similarity was added for clustering within HLA-allele-positive subsets. For co-occurrence clustering, repertoires with fewer than 30,000 or more than 120,000 public chains were excluded, along with five repertoires with anomalous nucleotide sharing. In its TCRdb copy, this immuneACCESS table keeps in-frame sequences only and misses some clones. Where compared with another copy, unresolved V genes explain less than half of these, and the others have no known cause. V, J and clone size were drawn from that table, and D and trimming were deduced from the DNA. Counted in this sample were about 170,000 clones; about 85% of them appeared once. The biggest ten clones account for about 2% of the sample.

This clonotype was sampled from a man between 18 and 35 years old in good health and CMV-seropositive. Sample: PBMCs. The chain is assembled from TRBV6-5 and TRBJ2-7; 7 of the junction bases match TRBD1. The sequence in DNA is TGTGCCAGCACCAGACAGGGTACGAACGAGCAGTACTTC. This sequence encodes CASTRQGTNEQYF.